These T cell receptor beta chains were read from a single sample in a study of blood T cells in healthy people across ages. TCRdb passed the 5' RACE reads through MiXCR, listing each CDR3 protein once. The sample carries around 1,000,000 distinct CDR3 sequences, 35% to 40% recorded once. Specimen: blood. The receptors come from a young man in good health. Both conserved end residues are part of each CDR3. A D gene is named only where the DNA matches it firmly. Some rows mark clone size as missing; the rest say once, few, many or name a class of expanded clone.

cdr3_aa	cdr3_nt	d_call	v_call	j_call	clone_size
CASSSTGPDTQYF	TGCGCCAGCAGCTCCACAGGGCCAGATACGCAGTATTTT	-	TRBV5-1	TRBJ2-3	many
CASSQGTGIPYEQYF	TGCGCCAGCAGCCAAGGGACAGGGATCCCCTACGAGCAGTACTTC	TRBD1	TRBV4-3	TRBJ2-7	few
CASSLGGTGDYNEQYF	TGCGCCAGCAGCTTGGGCGGGACAGGGGACTACAATGAGCAGTACTTC	TRBD1	TRBV5-1	TRBJ2-7	few
CASTHSGGYNEQYF	TGTGCCTCAACCCATTCGGGGGGGTACAATGAGCAGTACTTC	TRBD2	TRBV6-5	TRBJ2-7	-
CASSSTGGPDEQYF	TGCGCCAGCAGCTCGACAGGAGGGCCCGACGAGCAGTACTTC	-	TRBV5-1	TRBJ2-7	-
CASSRTSPTDTQYF	TGTGCCAGCAGTCGGACTAGCCCCACAGATACGCAGTATTTT	TRBD2	TRBV4-2	TRBJ2-3	many
CSAEIQGRIYGYTF	TGCAGTGCCGAGATACAGGGAAGAATCTATGGCTACACCTTC	-	TRBV20-1	TRBJ1-2	few
CASSLPHSGLTITGELFF	TGTGCCAGCAGCTTACCCCATTCGGGACTTACGATCACCGGGGAGCTGTTTTTT	-	TRBV7-2	TRBJ2-2	-
CASAAYGGVYNEQFF	TGTGCCAGCGCCGCGTACGGGGGGGTTTACAATGAGCAGTTCTTC	TRBD2	TRBV28	TRBJ2-1	-
CSPKREDDTEAFF	TGCAGTCCGAAAAGGGAGGACGACACTGAAGCTTTCTTT	-	TRBV20-1	TRBJ1-1	many
CASGTYSTDTQYF	TGTGCCAGCGGCACCTACAGCACAGATACGCAGTATTTT	-	TRBV7-2	TRBJ2-3	once
CSARDLGLGSTDTQYF	TGCAGTGCTAGAGATCTCGGGTTAGGTTCAACAGATACGCAGTATTTT	-	TRBV20-1	TRBJ2-3	many
CASSLAGAAAFNNQPQHF	TGTGCCAGCAGCTTAGCGGGGGCCGCCGCATTTAACAATCAGCCCCAGCATTTT	-	TRBV13	TRBJ1-5	few
CASSYLPNPSDTQYF	TGTGCCAGCAGTTACTTACCAAACCCATCAGATACGCAGTATTTT	-	TRBV6-5	TRBJ2-3	-
CASSLGAYGNTIYF	TGTGCCAGCAGTTTGGGGGCTTATGGAAACACCATATATTTT	-	TRBV6-5	TRBJ1-3	-
CASSGIPLDTGANVLTF	TGTGCCAGCAGTGGAATCCCGTTGGACACTGGGGCCAACGTCCTGACTTTC	-	TRBV27	TRBJ2-6	-
CASSWGGKAEQYF	TGTGCCAGCAGCTGGGGGGGGAAGGCTGAGCAGTACTTC	TRBD2	TRBV13	TRBJ2-7	-
CASSSHAGRGDEQFF	TGTGCCAGCAGCTCGCACGCAGGGAGAGGGGATGAGCAGTTCTTC	-	TRBV7-2	TRBJ2-1	few
CATPAGTGAEEQFF	TGTGCCACCCCTGCCGGGACAGGGGCAGAGGAGCAGTTCTTC	TRBD1	TRBV7-6	TRBJ2-1	-
CSAREGTGSYNSPLHF	TGCAGTGCTAGAGAAGGTACAGGCTCCTATAATTCACCCCTCCACTTT	-	TRBV20-1	TRBJ1-6	-
CASSTYVEEEQYF	TGTGCCAGCAGTACATATGTCGAGGAAGAGCAGTACTTC	-	TRBV6-5	TRBJ2-7	-
CASSPSTDRGLGRLFF	TGCGCCAGCAGCCCTTCCACGGACAGGGGGTTGGGCAGACTGTTTTTT	TRBD1	TRBV4-1	TRBJ1-4	-
CASSGARTGELFF	TGCGCCAGCAGCGGGGCCCGTACCGGGGAGCTGTTTTTT	-	TRBV10-2	TRBJ2-2	few
CASSVSLQGNEQYF	TGTGCCAGCAGCGTTAGCTTACAGGGCAATGAGCAGTACTTC	-	TRBV6-6	TRBJ2-7	-
CASSLRWANTEAFF	TGTGCCAGCAGCCTTAGATGGGCGAACACTGAGGCTTTCTTT	-	TRBV6-1	TRBJ1-1	-
CASSSATGGTEAFF	TGTGCCAGCAGCTCCGCCACAGGGGGCACTGAAGCTTTCTTT	TRBD1	TRBV7-9	TRBJ1-1	-
CSVEIRPYEQYF	TGCAGCGTTGAAATACGGCCCTACGAGCAGTACTTC	-	TRBV29-1	TRBJ2-7	-
CASSSTRGTDTQYF	TGTGCCAGCAGCTCTACTCGGGGCACAGATACGCAGTATTTT	-	TRBV7-8	TRBJ2-3	few
CASSDARNYGYTF	TGTGCCAGCAGTGACGCCCGAAACTATGGCTACACCTTC	-	TRBV6-2/TRBV6-3	TRBJ1-2	few
CASSYSNLGTGGGYTF	TGTGCCAGCAGTTACTCGAACCTCGGGACAGGGGGTGGCTACACCTTC	TRBD1	TRBV6-5	TRBJ1-2	few
CASSFRGQDYGYTF	TGTGCCAGCAGCTTTAGAGGGCAAGACTATGGCTACACCTTC	-	TRBV7-2	TRBJ1-2	few
CASSKGGTAYEQYF	TGTGCCAGCAGCAAAGGAGGGACAGCCTACGAGCAGTACTTC	-	TRBV21-1	TRBJ2-7	-
CASTEPNYNEQFF	TGTGCCAGTACGGAACCAAATTACAATGAGCAGTTCTTC	-	TRBV7-2	TRBJ2-1	once
CASSLGLAGGVADTQYF	TGTGCCAGCAGTTTAGGGCTAGCGGGTGGAGTCGCAGATACGCAGTATTTT	TRBD2	TRBV12-3/TRBV12-4	TRBJ2-3	few
CASSQDFLRTGHNSPLHF	TGCGCCAGCAGCCAAGATTTCCTTAGGACAGGGCATAATTCACCCCTCCACTTT	TRBD1	TRBV4-1	TRBJ1-6	-
CASSLSTSGGGETQYF	TGTGCCAGCAGCTTATCGACTAGCGGGGGGGGTGAGACCCAGTACTTC	TRBD2	TRBV7-2	TRBJ2-5	-
CASSQGDGTQYF	TGTGCCAGCAGCCAAGGGGATGGAACGCAGTATTTT	-	TRBV14	TRBJ2-3	-